A selection of T cell receptor beta chains follows, all from one sample in a study of cytomegalovirus exposure and HLA in healthy donors. Assay: immunoSEQ multiplex PCR; the TCRdb copy retains only in-frame clones and omits some. The sample yields approximately 220,000 clones, approximately 81% seen once. Sequencing used PBMCs. The source of these receptors is a man younger than 45 in good health and CMV-seronegative. CDR3s include the opening cysteine and the closing phenylalanine or tryptophan. D genes are given only for firm matches. Clone size is stated in some rows and not others, as once, few, many or a class when expanded.

j_call clone_size d_call v_call cdr3_nt cdr3_aa
TRBJ2-2 NA NA TRBV7-7 TGTGCTAGCAGCTTAGGACACCCGGGACACCCGAACACCGGGGAGCTGTTTTTT CASSLGHPGHPNTGELFF
TRBJ2-2 NA NA TRBV7-3 TGTGCCAGCAGCTCCGAGGACGACAGCACCGGGGAGCTGTTTTTT CASSSEDDSTGELFF
TRBJ1-5 NA NA TRBV4-1 TGCGCCAGCAGCCAAGATGGGGGGAGTACTAGCAATCAGCCCCAGCATTTT CASSQDGGSTSNQPQHF
TRBJ2-2 once NA TRBV19 TGTGCCAGTAATCCGGGGGTATACACCGGGGAGCTGTTTTTT CASNPGVYTGELFF
TRBJ2-3 NA TRBD1 TRBV27 TGTGCCAGCAGTGAGAATGACAGGGTAGGAGATACGCAGTATTTT CASSENDRVGDTQYF
TRBJ1-6 NA TRBD1 TRBV6-1 TGTGCCAGCAGAGATACCGGGACAGTTAATTCACCCCTCCACTTT CASRDTGTVNSPLHF
TRBJ2-5 few NA TRBV7-8 TGTGCCAGCAGCGGAGAAGAGACCCAGTACTTC CASSGEETQYF
TRBJ2-7 NA NA TRBV6-5 TGTGCCAGCAGCCCCGGTCCAGGGACCTACGAGCAGTACTTC CASSPGPGTYEQYF
TRBJ2-3 few TRBD2 TRBV2 TGTGCCAGCAGTGTAGCGGGGGGAGGAACAGATACGCAGTATTTT CASSVAGGGTDTQYF
TRBJ2-3 NA TRBD2 TRBV5-6 TGTGCCAGCAGCTGGGGACTTATGCGGGGGGGAAGTACGCAGTATTTT CASSWGLMRGGSTQYF
TRBJ1-6 NA NA TRBV7-9 TGTGCCAGCAGCCCTCCAGGGGCTTATTCACCCCTCCACTTT CASSPPGAYSPLHF
TRBJ2-1 NA NA TRBV4-1 TGCGCCAGCAGCCACGGGGACTCCGGGCAGTTCTTC CASSHGDSGQFF
TRBJ2-3 NA NA TRBV4-3 TGCGCCAGCAGCCAAGGGCCAGGTACGCAGTATTTT CASSQGPGTQYF
TRBJ2-2 NA NA TRBV5-5 TGTGCCAGCAGCCGCGGGACAGACTACACCGGGGAGCTGTTTTTT CASSRGTDYTGELFF
TRBJ1-6 NA NA TRBV6-5 TGTGCCAGCAGTTATTCGGGGGTGCTTTCACCCCTCCACTTT CASSYSGVLSPLHF
TRBJ2-3 NA TRBD2 TRBV6-5 TGTGCCAGCAGTTACCTAGCGGGGCTCGCAGATACGCAGTATTTT CASSYLAGLADTQYF
TRBJ2-7 NA TRBD2 TRBV4-1 TGCGCCAGCAGCCAGTTGGGACTAGCAGGCTACGAGCAGTACTTC CASSQLGLAGYEQYF
TRBJ2-3 NA NA TRBV5-6 TGTGCCAGCAGCTTGGGAGATCCCGATACGCAGTATTTT CASSLGDPDTQYF
TRBJ1-1 once TRBD1 TRBV11-1 TGTGCCAGCAGCTCAGGGACAGGGAGTGCTGAAGCTTTCTTT CASSSGTGSAEAFF
TRBJ1-1 NA TRBD1 TRBV6-5 TGTGCCAGCAGTAGCGAACAGGGGTTGAACACTGAAGCTTTCTTT CASSSEQGLNTEAFF
TRBJ2-5 NA TRBD1 TRBV5-8 TGTGCCAGCAGCAAGGCACCAGGATCCGGGACAGGGCACTTTGGGACCCAGTACTTC CASSKAPGSGTGHFGTQYF
TRBJ1-5 few TRBD1 TRBV7-8 TGTGCCAGCAGCTTAGACTCAGGGGGGAGTAATCAGCCCCAGCATTTT CASSLDSGGSNQPQHF
TRBJ1-2 few NA TRBV7-9 TGTTCCAGCAGCTTAGCCGACGATCTAGCTAACTATGGCTACACCTTC CSSSLADDLANYGYTF
TRBJ1-2 NA NA TRBV27 TGTGCCAGCAGTTTACGAGGGGGGGGAGGCTACACCTTC CASSLRGGGGYTF
TRBJ2-7 NA TRBD1 TRBV6-1 TGTGCCAGCAGCTTAACAGGGGAAGAGCAGTACTTC CASSLTGEEQYF
TRBJ1-2 NA TRBD1 TRBV5-4 TGTGCCAGCAGACCGGGACAGGTCAACTATGGCTACACCTTC CASRPGQVNYGYTF
TRBJ2-3 few TRBD1 TRBV5-4 TGTGCCAGCAGCTTCTCGACAGGGGGCGTAAACACAGATACGCAGTATTTT CASSFSTGGVNTDTQYF
TRBJ1-6 once NA TRBV4-3 TGCGCCAGCAGCCAAGATCATGTCACAGGGTCGCTCCACTTT CASSQDHVTGSLHF
TRBJ2-1 once TRBD2 TRBV19 TGTGCCAGTAGTCTTCTAGTAGCGGGTGCTGACAATGAGCAGTTCTTC CASSLLVAGADNEQFF
TRBJ1-5 NA NA TRBV6-6 TGTGCCAGCAGTTCTCCGAATCAGCCCCAGCATTTT CASSSPNQPQHF
TRBJ1-2 NA NA TRBV9 TGTGCCAGCAGCGTAGGGGGGGACTATGGCTACACCTTC CASSVGGDYGYTF
TRBJ1-4 NA TRBD1 TRBV27 TGTGCCAGCAGTTTGACAGGGTTCTATGCAACTAATGAAAAACTGTTTTTT CASSLTGFYATNEKLFF
TRBJ2-7 NA NA TRBV29-1 TGCAGCGTTAAACAGGGAGTCTCCTACGAGCAGTACTTC CSVKQGVSYEQYF
TRBJ2-1 few NA TRBV5-1 TGCGCCAGCAGCTTGCAGGGCCGGGGGGCCAATGAGCAGTTCTTC CASSLQGRGANEQFF
TRBJ2-2 NA NA TRBV9 TGTGCCAGCAGCACACAGGCCATCGGGGAGCTGTTTTTT CASSTQAIGELFF
TRBJ2-5 NA TRBD2 TRBV4-2 TGTGCCAGCAGCCAAGGACTAGCGGATAAAGAGACCCAGTACTTC CASSQGLADKETQYF
TRBJ2-7 NA NA TRBV25-1 TGTGCCAGCAGTGAATTTGATCACAGGGACTCCTACGAGCAGTACTTC CASSEFDHRDSYEQYF